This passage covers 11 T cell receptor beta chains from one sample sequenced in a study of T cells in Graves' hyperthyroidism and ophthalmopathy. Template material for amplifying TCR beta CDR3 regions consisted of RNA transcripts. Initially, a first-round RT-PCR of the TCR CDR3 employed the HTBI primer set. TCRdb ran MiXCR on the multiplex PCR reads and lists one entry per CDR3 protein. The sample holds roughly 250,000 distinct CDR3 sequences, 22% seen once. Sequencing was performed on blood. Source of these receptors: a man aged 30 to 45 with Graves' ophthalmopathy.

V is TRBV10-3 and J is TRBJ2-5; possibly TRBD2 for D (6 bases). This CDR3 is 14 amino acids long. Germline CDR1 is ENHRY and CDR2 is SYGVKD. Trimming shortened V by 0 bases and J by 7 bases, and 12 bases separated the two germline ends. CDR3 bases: TGTGCCATCAGTGAGTCGGCGGGGCTCGGGACCCAGTACTTC. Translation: CAISESAGLGTQYF.

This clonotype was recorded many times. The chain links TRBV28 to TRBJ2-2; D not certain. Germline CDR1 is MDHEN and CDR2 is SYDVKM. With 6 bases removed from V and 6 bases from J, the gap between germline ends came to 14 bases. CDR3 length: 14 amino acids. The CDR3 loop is CASSPVLGPGELFF. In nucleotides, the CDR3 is TGTGCCAGCAGCCCCGTCCTTGGTCCCGGGGAGCTGTTTTTT.

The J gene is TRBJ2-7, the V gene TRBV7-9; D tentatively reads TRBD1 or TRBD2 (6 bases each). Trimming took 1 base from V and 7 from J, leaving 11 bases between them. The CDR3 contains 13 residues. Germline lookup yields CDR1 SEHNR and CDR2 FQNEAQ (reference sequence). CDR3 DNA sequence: TGTGCCAGCAGCTTAGATTGGGGGGCAGAGCAGTACTTC. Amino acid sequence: CASSLDWGAEQYF.

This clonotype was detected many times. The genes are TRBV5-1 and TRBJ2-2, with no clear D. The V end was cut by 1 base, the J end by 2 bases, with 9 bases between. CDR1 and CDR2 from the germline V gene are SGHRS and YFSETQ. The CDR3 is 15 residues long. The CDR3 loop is CASSLNSPNTGELFF. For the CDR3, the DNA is TGCGCCAGCAGCTTGAATAGTCCCAACACCGGGGAGCTGTTTTTT.

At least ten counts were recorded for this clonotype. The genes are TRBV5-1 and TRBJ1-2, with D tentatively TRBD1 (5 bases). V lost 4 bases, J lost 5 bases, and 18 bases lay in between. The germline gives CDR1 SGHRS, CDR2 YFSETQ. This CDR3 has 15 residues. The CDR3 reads CASSAGTGGGYGYTF. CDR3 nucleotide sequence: TGCGCCAGCAGCGCCGGGACGGGCGGCGGGTATGGCTACACCTTC.

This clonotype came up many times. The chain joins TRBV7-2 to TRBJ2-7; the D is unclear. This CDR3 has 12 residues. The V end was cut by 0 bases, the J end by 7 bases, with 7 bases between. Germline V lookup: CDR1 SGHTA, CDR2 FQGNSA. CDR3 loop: CASSLADTEQYF. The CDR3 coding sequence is TGTGCCAGCAGCTTAGCCGACACGGAGCAGTACTTC. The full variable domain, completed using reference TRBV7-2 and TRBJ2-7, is GAGVSQSPSNKVTEKGKDVELRCDPISGHTALYWYRQSLGQGLEFLIYFQGNSAPDKSGLPSDRFSAERTGGSVSTLTIQRTQQEDSAVYLCASSLADTEQYFGPGTRLTVT.

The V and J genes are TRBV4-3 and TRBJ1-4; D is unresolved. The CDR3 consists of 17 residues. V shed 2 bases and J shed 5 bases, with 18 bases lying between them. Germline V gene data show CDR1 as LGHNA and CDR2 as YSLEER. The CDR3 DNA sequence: TGCGCCAGCAGCCAAACATTCTTGGGTACTGGGAATGAAAAACTGTTTTTT. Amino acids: CASSQTFLGTGNEKLFF.

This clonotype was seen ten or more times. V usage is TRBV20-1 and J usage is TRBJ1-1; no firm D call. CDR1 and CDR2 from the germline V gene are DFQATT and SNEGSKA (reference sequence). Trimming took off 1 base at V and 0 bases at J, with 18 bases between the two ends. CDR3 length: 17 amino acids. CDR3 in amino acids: CSARVIGGALMNTEAFF. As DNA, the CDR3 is TGCAGTGCTAGAGTAATAGGCGGTGCCCTGATGAACACTGAAGCTTTCTTT.

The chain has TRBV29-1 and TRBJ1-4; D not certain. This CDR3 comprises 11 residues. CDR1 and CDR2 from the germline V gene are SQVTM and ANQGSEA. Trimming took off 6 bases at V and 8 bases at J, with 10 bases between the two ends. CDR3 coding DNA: TGCAGCGTGACGTCCGGGGAAAAACTGTTTTTT. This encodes CSVTSGEKLFF.

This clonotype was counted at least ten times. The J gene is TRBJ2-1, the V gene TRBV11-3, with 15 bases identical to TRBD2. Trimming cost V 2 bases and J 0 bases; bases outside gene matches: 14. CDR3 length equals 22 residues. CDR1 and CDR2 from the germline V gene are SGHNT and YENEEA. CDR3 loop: CASSLPRKGLAGGSSSYNEQFF. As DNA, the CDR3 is TGTGCCAGCAGCTTACCGAGAAAGGGACTAGCGGGAGGTTCGAGCTCCTACAATGAGCAGTTCTTC. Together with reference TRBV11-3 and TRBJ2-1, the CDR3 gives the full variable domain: EAGVVQSPRYKIIEKKQPVAFWCNPISGHNTLYWYLQNLGQGPELLIRYENEEAVDDSQLPKDRFSAERLKGVDSTLKIQPAELGDSAVYLCASSLPRKGLAGGSSSYNEQFFGPGTRLTVL.

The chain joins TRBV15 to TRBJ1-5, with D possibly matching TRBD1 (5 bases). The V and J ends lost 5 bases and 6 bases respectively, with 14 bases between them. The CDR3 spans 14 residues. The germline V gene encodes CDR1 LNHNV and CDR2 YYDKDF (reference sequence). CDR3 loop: CATSLAGGGQPQHF. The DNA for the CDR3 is TGTGCCACCAGCTTAGCTGGGGGAGGTCAGCCCCAGCATTTT.